This note documents a single T cell receptor beta chain sequence. The data originate from a study of beta chain features in type 1 diabetes. J gave up 3 bases and V 3 bases, and 3 bases lay outside the gene matches. The CDR3 spans 13 residues. Germline V gives CDR1 SGHRS, CDR2 YFSETQ. Expressed TCRB transcripts were sequenced because the isolated RNA had all been reverse transcribed beforehand. Here immunoSEQ multiplex PCR was the method, and the copy in TCRdb shows in-frame clones only, minus some. The sample records tens of thousands of clones, under 35% being singletons. By way of CD45RO/CCR7/CD25/CD127/CD95/CD27, the CD4+ regulatory, stem cell-like memory, central memory and naive cells were sorted.

Sequences were obtained from stem cell memory CD4+ T cells from blood. The chain is built from TRBV5-1 and TRBJ2-7; the match to TRBD1 covers 7 bases. The TCR sequence derives from a woman aged 18 to 35 in good health. For the CDR3, the DNA is TGCGCCAGCAGCTGGGGACAGAACTACGAGCAGTACTTC. Translation: CASSWGQNYEQYF.